Listed below are T cell receptor beta chains from one sample, sequenced in a study of healthy donors' naive CD4 and CD8 T cells. TCRdb reprocessed the reads via MiXCR and lists one record per CDR3 protein. The data show about 180,000 distinct CDR3 sequences, about 70% seen once. Input material: naive CD4+ and CD8+ T cells sorted from blood, pooled from several donors. These receptors all come from a pool of human donors in good health; the sample pools cells from several healthy donors. The CDR3 runs from the conserved cysteine through the conserved F or W. Fields, in order: J gene, V gene, D gene, clone size, CDR3 protein, CDR3 DNA. D genes are given only for firm matches. The listing skips clone size in some rows; elsewhere it reads once, few, many or a size class.

j_call: TRBJ2-7
v_call: TRBV29-1
d_call: .
clone_size: .
cdr3_aa: CSAEGDLDEQYF
cdr3_nt: TGCAGCGCCGAGGGGGACTTGGACGAGCAGTACTTC

j_call: TRBJ2-5
v_call: TRBV29-1
d_call: .
clone_size: few
cdr3_aa: CSVDETQYF
cdr3_nt: TGCAGCGTTGACGAGACCCAGTACTTC

j_call: TRBJ2-1
v_call: TRBV6-5
d_call: .
clone_size: .
cdr3_aa: CASRQGNEQFF
cdr3_nt: TGTGCCAGCAGACAAGGGAATGAGCAGTTCTTC

j_call: TRBJ2-3
v_call: TRBV6-6
d_call: .
clone_size: .
cdr3_aa: CATLRQAFTDTQYF
cdr3_nt: TGTGCCACCTTACGACAGGCGTTCACAGATACGCAGTATTTT

j_call: TRBJ2-3
v_call: TRBV6-5
d_call: .
clone_size: few
cdr3_aa: CASSYRDGTDTQYF
cdr3_nt: TGTGCCAGCAGTTACAGGGATGGTACAGATACGCAGTATTTT

j_call: TRBJ2-3
v_call: TRBV6-1
d_call: .
clone_size: .
cdr3_aa: CASSSQGSGATDTQYF
cdr3_nt: TGTGCCAGCAGTTCGCAGGGATCAGGGGCAACAGATACGCAGTATTTT

j_call: TRBJ2-5
v_call: TRBV19
d_call: TRBD1
clone_size: .
cdr3_aa: CASSPRTGQETQYF
cdr3_nt: TGTGCCAGTAGTCCCCGGACAGGGCAAGAGACCCAGTACTTC

j_call: TRBJ1-1
v_call: TRBV29-1
d_call: .
clone_size: few
cdr3_aa: CSGRVFMNTEAFF
cdr3_nt: TGCAGCGGACGAGTGTTCATGAACACTGAAGCTTTCTTT

j_call: TRBJ2-7
v_call: TRBV5-5
d_call: TRBD1
clone_size: .
cdr3_aa: CASSLLPGQGHYEQYF
cdr3_nt: TGTGCCAGCAGCTTGCTACCGGGACAGGGGCACTACGAGCAGTACTTC

j_call: TRBJ2-3
v_call: TRBV29-1
d_call: .
clone_size: .
cdr3_aa: CSVEYEGDTQYF
cdr3_nt: TGCAGCGTTGAGTATGAGGGGGATACGCAGTATTTT

j_call: TRBJ1-2
v_call: TRBV19
d_call: .
clone_size: .
cdr3_aa: CASRVDRSNYGYTF
cdr3_nt: TGTGCCAGTAGGGTGGACAGATCTAACTATGGCTACACCTTC

j_call: TRBJ2-1
v_call: TRBV27
d_call: .
clone_size: .
cdr3_aa: CASSRANEQFF
cdr3_nt: TGTGCCAGCTCACGGGCTAATGAGCAGTTCTTC

j_call: TRBJ2-6
v_call: TRBV6-6
d_call: .
clone_size: .
cdr3_aa: CASSGKTSGANVLTF
cdr3_nt: TGTGCCAGCAGTGGCAAGACCTCTGGGGCCAACGTCCTGACTTTC

j_call: TRBJ2-5
v_call: TRBV29-1
d_call: .
clone_size: .
cdr3_aa: CSVQAGDRTRQETQYF
cdr3_nt: TGCAGCGTTCAGGCTGGGGACCGGACCCGCCAAGAGACCCAGTACTTC

j_call: TRBJ1-2
v_call: TRBV18
d_call: TRBD1
clone_size: .
cdr3_aa: CASSPPGQGNFYGYTF
cdr3_nt: TGTGCCAGCTCACCTCCGGGACAGGGGAATTTCTATGGCTACACCTTC

j_call: TRBJ1-2
v_call: TRBV5-1
d_call: .
clone_size: .
cdr3_aa: CASSLEGWEQYGYTF
cdr3_nt: TGCGCCAGCAGCTTGGAAGGCTGGGAACAATATGGCTACACCTTC

j_call: TRBJ2-2
v_call: TRBV5-4
d_call: .
clone_size: .
cdr3_aa: CASSLMWGTGELFF
cdr3_nt: TGTGCCAGCAGCTTGATGTGGGGCACCGGGGAGCTGTTTTTT

j_call: TRBJ1-2
v_call: TRBV19
d_call: .
clone_size: .
cdr3_aa: CASSILPSRGYTF
cdr3_nt: TGTGCCAGTAGTATTCTGCCCTCTCGGGGCTACACCTTC

j_call: TRBJ2-7
v_call: TRBV29-1
d_call: TRBD1
clone_size: .
cdr3_aa: CSAVGGQGALAYEQYF
cdr3_nt: TGCAGCGCCGTTGGCGGACAGGGGGCCTTAGCCTACGAGCAGTACTTC

j_call: TRBJ2-1
v_call: TRBV6-1
d_call: .
clone_size: few
cdr3_aa: CASSVDGSSYNEQFF
cdr3_nt: TGTGCCAGCAGTGTCGACGGCAGCTCCTACAATGAGCAGTTCTTC

j_call: TRBJ2-1
v_call: TRBV11-2
d_call: .
clone_size: .
cdr3_aa: CASSLAGPGGNEQFF
cdr3_nt: TGTGCCAGCAGCTTAGCGGGGCCAGGAGGCAATGAGCAGTTCTTC

j_call: TRBJ2-1
v_call: TRBV11-2
d_call: .
clone_size: few
cdr3_aa: CAIPGTGTFYNEQFF
cdr3_nt: TGTGCCATTCCCGGGACCGGGACCTTCTACAATGAGCAGTTCTTC

j_call: TRBJ1-2
v_call: TRBV6-2/TRBV6-3
d_call: TRBD1
clone_size: once
cdr3_aa: CASSPDREYGYTF
cdr3_nt: TGTGCCAGCAGCCCCGACAGGGAGTATGGCTACACCTTC

j_call: TRBJ2-7
v_call: TRBV29-1
d_call: TRBD2
clone_size: once
cdr3_aa: CSVSTSGFYEQYF
cdr3_nt: TGCAGCGTTTCCACTAGCGGTTTCTACGAGCAGTACTTC

j_call: TRBJ2-1
v_call: TRBV27
d_call: .
clone_size: .
cdr3_aa: CASSPVGDNEQFF
cdr3_nt: TGTGCCAGCAGTCCCGTAGGTGATAATGAGCAGTTCTTC

j_call: TRBJ1-5
v_call: TRBV12-3/TRBV12-4
d_call: .
clone_size: .
cdr3_aa: CASSPGLNQPQHF
cdr3_nt: TGTGCCAGCAGTCCCGGGCTCAATCAGCCCCAGCATTTT

j_call: TRBJ2-3
v_call: TRBV15
d_call: .
clone_size: few
cdr3_aa: CATSWAHTQYF
cdr3_nt: TGTGCCACCAGCTGGGCCCATACGCAGTATTTT

j_call: TRBJ1-3
v_call: TRBV5-1
d_call: .
clone_size: .
cdr3_aa: CASSEGNGNTIYF
cdr3_nt: TGCGCCAGCAGCGAGGGGAACGGAAACACCATATATTTT

j_call: TRBJ1-1
v_call: TRBV4-3
d_call: .
clone_size: .
cdr3_aa: CASSATVNTEAFF
cdr3_nt: TGCGCCAGCAGCGCGACAGTGAACACTGAAGCTTTCTTT

j_call: TRBJ2-1
v_call: TRBV20-1
d_call: TRBD1
clone_size: .
cdr3_aa: CSATLDRANEQFF
cdr3_nt: TGCAGTGCTACCCTAGACAGGGCAAATGAGCAGTTCTTC

j_call: TRBJ2-1
v_call: TRBV29-1
d_call: TRBD1
clone_size: few
cdr3_aa: CSVVGTANNEQFF
cdr3_nt: TGCAGCGTTGTGGGGACAGCAAACAATGAGCAGTTCTTC

j_call: TRBJ1-2
v_call: TRBV29-1
d_call: .
clone_size: once
cdr3_aa: CSVEDPVRQGYTF
cdr3_nt: TGCAGCGTTGAAGACCCGGTGCGACAGGGCTACACCTTC

j_call: TRBJ1-5
v_call: TRBV7-8
d_call: .
clone_size: .
cdr3_aa: CASSPSGGQPQHF
cdr3_nt: TGTGCCAGCAGCCCATCGGGGGGTCAGCCCCAGCATTTT

j_call: TRBJ2-7
v_call: TRBV6-5
d_call: TRBD2
clone_size: .
cdr3_aa: CASSPVAGATYEQYF
cdr3_nt: TGTGCCAGCAGTCCTGTAGCGGGAGCCACCTACGAGCAGTACTTC

j_call: TRBJ2-5
v_call: TRBV11-2
d_call: .
clone_size: few
cdr3_aa: CASSMRRAQETQYF
cdr3_nt: TGTGCCAGCAGTATGAGGAGGGCCCAAGAGACCCAGTACTTC

j_call: TRBJ1-5
v_call: TRBV30
d_call: TRBD1
clone_size: few
cdr3_aa: CAWSWTGVDQPQHF
cdr3_nt: TGTGCCTGGAGTTGGACAGGGGTGGATCAGCCCCAGCATTTT

j_call: TRBJ2-7
v_call: TRBV10-3
d_call: .
clone_size: once
cdr3_aa: CATADSTSYEQYF
cdr3_nt: TGTGCCACTGCTGACAGTACCTCCTACGAGCAGTACTTC

j_call: TRBJ2-7
v_call: TRBV18
d_call: .
clone_size: .
cdr3_aa: CASSPGPRQAYEQYF
cdr3_nt: TGTGCCAGCTCACCCGGGCCGCGACAGGCTTACGAGCAGTACTTC

j_call: TRBJ2-5
v_call: TRBV18
d_call: TRBD1
clone_size: .
cdr3_aa: CASSPSFFGTGEETQYF
cdr3_nt: TGTGCCAGCTCACCCTCGTTCTTCGGGACAGGGGAAGAGACCCAGTACTTC

j_call: TRBJ2-1
v_call: TRBV19
d_call: .
clone_size: .
cdr3_aa: CASRDPRFRGLGEQFF
cdr3_nt: TGTGCCAGTAGGGACCCCCGGTTCCGGGGATTAGGTGAGCAGTTCTTC

j_call: TRBJ2-7
v_call: TRBV6-5
d_call: .
clone_size: .
cdr3_aa: CASSYSSYGSYEQYF
cdr3_nt: TGTGCCAGCAGTTACTCCTCCTACGGCTCCTACGAGCAGTACTTC

j_call: TRBJ2-3
v_call: TRBV6-5
d_call: .
clone_size: .
cdr3_aa: CASSYSPGTDTQYF
cdr3_nt: TGTGCCAGCAGTTACTCCCCCGGCACAGATACGCAGTATTTT

j_call: TRBJ2-5
v_call: TRBV29-1
d_call: TRBD2
clone_size: .
cdr3_aa: CSVEGGGAETQYF
cdr3_nt: TGCAGCGTTGAAGGGGGAGGGGCAGAGACCCAGTACTTC

j_call: TRBJ2-1
v_call: TRBV6-5
d_call: TRBD1
clone_size: .
cdr3_aa: CASRETGPSYNEQFF
cdr3_nt: TGTGCCAGCAGGGAGACAGGGCCCTCCTACAATGAGCAGTTCTTC

j_call: TRBJ1-5
v_call: TRBV19
d_call: .
clone_size: .
cdr3_aa: CASSQPSGVRQPQHF
cdr3_nt: TGTGCCAGTAGTCAGCCGTCGGGGGTCAGGCAGCCCCAGCATTTT

j_call: TRBJ2-7
v_call: TRBV29-1
d_call: TRBD1
clone_size: few
cdr3_aa: CSVQTGESYEQYF
cdr3_nt: TGCAGCGTACAGACAGGGGAATCCTACGAGCAGTACTTC

j_call: TRBJ1-1
v_call: TRBV19
d_call: .
clone_size: .
cdr3_aa: CASSIDLGLGGPVEAFF
cdr3_nt: TGTGCCAGTAGTATCGATTTAGGACTAGGCGGTCCGGTTGAAGCTTTCTTT

j_call: TRBJ2-3
v_call: TRBV5-4
d_call: .
clone_size: .
cdr3_aa: CASRTGRTDTQYF
cdr3_nt: TGTGCCAGCAGAACTGGACGCACAGATACGCAGTATTTT

j_call: TRBJ1-2
v_call: TRBV19
d_call: .
clone_size: .
cdr3_aa: CASTPRGATYGYTF
cdr3_nt: TGTGCCAGTACGCCGAGGGGCGCTACCTATGGCTACACCTTC

j_call: TRBJ2-7
v_call: TRBV28
d_call: TRBD1
clone_size: .
cdr3_aa: CASSSQQGGAYEQYF
cdr3_nt: TGTGCCAGCAGTTCCCAACAGGGGGGCGCCTACGAGCAGTACTTC

j_call: TRBJ2-3
v_call: TRBV30
d_call: .
clone_size: .
cdr3_aa: CAWSMDSGRGTDTQYF
cdr3_nt: TGTGCCTGGAGTATGGACTCGGGAAGGGGAACAGATACGCAGTATTTT

j_call: TRBJ2-4
v_call: TRBV19
d_call: .
clone_size: once
cdr3_aa: CASSLSGNIQYF
cdr3_nt: TGTGCCAGTAGCCTATCGGGAAACATTCAGTACTTC

j_call: TRBJ2-7
v_call: TRBV19
d_call: .
clone_size: .
cdr3_aa: CASSMAGYKQYF
cdr3_nt: TGTGCCAGTAGTATGGCGGGCTACAAGCAGTACTTC

j_call: TRBJ2-2
v_call: TRBV12-3/TRBV12-4
d_call: TRBD2
clone_size: .
cdr3_aa: CASSLAGARNTGELFF
cdr3_nt: TGTGCCAGCAGCCTAGCGGGAGCACGGAACACCGGGGAGCTGTTTTTT

j_call: TRBJ2-7
v_call: TRBV29-1
d_call: TRBD2
clone_size: once
cdr3_aa: CSVAMGLAAYEQYF
cdr3_nt: TGCAGCGTGGCGATGGGACTAGCGGCCTACGAGCAGTACTTC

j_call: TRBJ2-5
v_call: TRBV7-3
d_call: TRBD1
clone_size: .
cdr3_aa: CASSKTGYAETQYF
cdr3_nt: TGTGCCAGCAGCAAGACAGGGTACGCAGAGACCCAGTACTTC

j_call: TRBJ1-1
v_call: TRBV4-2
d_call: TRBD1
clone_size: .
cdr3_aa: CASSREGQWAFF
cdr3_nt: TGTGCCAGCAGCCGGGAGGGACAGTGGGCTTTCTTT

j_call: TRBJ1-4
v_call: TRBV29-1
d_call: .
clone_size: .
cdr3_aa: CSVRTGKTNEKLFF
cdr3_nt: TGCAGCGTTAGGACGGGGAAAACTAATGAAAAACTGTTTTTT

j_call: TRBJ2-1
v_call: TRBV5-5
d_call: TRBD1
clone_size: .
cdr3_aa: CASSLERPTGRAADNEQFF
cdr3_nt: TGTGCCAGCAGCTTGGAACGCCCGACAGGGAGAGCAGCTGACAATGAGCAGTTCTTC